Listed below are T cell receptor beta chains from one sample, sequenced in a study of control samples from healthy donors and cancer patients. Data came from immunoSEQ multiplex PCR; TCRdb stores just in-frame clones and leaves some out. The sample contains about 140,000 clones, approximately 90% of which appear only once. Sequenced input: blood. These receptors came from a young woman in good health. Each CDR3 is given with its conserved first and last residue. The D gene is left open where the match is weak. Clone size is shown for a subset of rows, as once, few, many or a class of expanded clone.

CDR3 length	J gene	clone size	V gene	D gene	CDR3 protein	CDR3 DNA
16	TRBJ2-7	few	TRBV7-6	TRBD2	CASSYVDGSGIGEQYF	TGTGCCAGCAGCTACGTAGATGGGAGCGGGATCGGCGAGCAGTACTTC
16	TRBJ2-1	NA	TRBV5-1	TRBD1	CASSSEPGQWYNEQFF	TGCGCCAGCAGCTCCGAACCGGGACAGTGGTACAATGAGCAGTTCTTC
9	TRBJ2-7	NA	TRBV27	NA	CASGYEQYF	TGTGCCAGCGGGTACGAGCAGTACTTC
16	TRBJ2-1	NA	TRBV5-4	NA	CASSRGPASSYNEQFF	TGTGCCAGCAGCAGGGGCCCGGCGAGCTCCTACAATGAGCAGTTCTTC
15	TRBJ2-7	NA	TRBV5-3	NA	CARSTTPGRRGEQYF	TGTGCCAGAAGCACGACCCCGGGTCGACGGGGCGAGCAGTACTTC
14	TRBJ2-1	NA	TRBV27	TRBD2	CASSWDYRYNEQFF	TGTGCCAGCAGTTGGGACTACCGGTACAATGAGCAGTTCTTC
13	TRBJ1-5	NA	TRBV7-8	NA	CASSLDRDQPQHF	TGTGCCAGCAGCTTAGACCGGGATCAGCCCCAGCATTTT
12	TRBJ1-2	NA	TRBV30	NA	CARGRGDYGYTF	TGTGCCCGAGGCAGAGGGGACTATGGCTACACCTTC
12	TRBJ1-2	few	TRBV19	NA	CASSPGARGYTF	TGTGCCAGTAGTCCTGGCGCCCGTGGCTACACCTTC
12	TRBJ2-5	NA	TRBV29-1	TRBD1	CSGGTGGETQYF	TGCAGCGGCGGGACAGGGGGAGAGACCCAGTACTTC
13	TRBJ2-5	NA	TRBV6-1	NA	CASSEARVETQYF	TGTGCCAGCAGTGAAGCTCGCGTGGAGACCCAGTACTTC
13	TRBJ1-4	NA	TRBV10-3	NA	CATSETANEKLFF	TGTGCCACCTCGGAAACCGCTAATGAAAAACTGTTTTTT
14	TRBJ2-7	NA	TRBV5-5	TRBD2	CASSFGLAGREQYF	TGTGCCAGCAGCTTTGGACTAGCGGGAAGGGAGCAGTACTTC
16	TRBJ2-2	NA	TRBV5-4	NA	CASSLAYGGGTGELFF	TGTGCCAGCAGCTTGGCATACGGTGGGGGTACCGGGGAGCTGTTTTTT
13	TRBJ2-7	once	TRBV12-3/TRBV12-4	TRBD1	CASSWAGGYEQYF	TGTGCCAGCAGTTGGGCAGGGGGCTACGAGCAGTACTTC
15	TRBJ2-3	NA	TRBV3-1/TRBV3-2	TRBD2	CASSPPGLATDTQYF	TGTGCCAGCAGCCCACCGGGACTAGCGACAGATACGCAGTATTTT
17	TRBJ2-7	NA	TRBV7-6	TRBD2	CASSHRTKREISYEQYF	TGTGCCAGCAGCCATCGGACTAAGCGGGAGATTTCCTACGAGCAGTACTTC
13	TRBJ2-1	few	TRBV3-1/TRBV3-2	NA	CASRDSSYNEQFF	TGTGCCAGCAGGGACAGCTCCTACAATGAGCAGTTCTTC
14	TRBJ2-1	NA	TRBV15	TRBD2	CATSKGLAGEEWIF	TGTGCCACCAGCAAGGGACTAGCGGGAGAAGAGTGGATCTTC
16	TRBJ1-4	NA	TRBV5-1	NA	CASSSRGEAPNEKLFF	TGCGCCAGCAGCTCCCGCGGAGAGGCACCCAATGAAAAACTGTTTTTT
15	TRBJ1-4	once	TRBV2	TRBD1	CASSRDRGRNEKLFF	TGTGCCAGTAGCCGGGACAGGGGGCGGAATGAAAAACTGTTTTTT
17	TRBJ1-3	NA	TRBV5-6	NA	CASSLEVGRSSGNTIYF	TGTGCCAGCAGCTTGGAGGTGGGCCGGAGCTCTGGAAACACCATATATTTT
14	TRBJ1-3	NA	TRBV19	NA	CASSITDSGNTIYF	TGTGCCAGTAGTATCACCGACTCTGGAAACACCATATATTTT